The source of this T cell receptor (beta chain) is a study of spatial heterogeneity in lung cancer. One entry per CDR3 protein results from TCRdb running MiXCR on the 5' RACE reads. The sample has about 43,000 distinct CDR3 sequences, about 22% seen once. Regarding this clonotype: Given a much more abundant clone one base away, this may be a read error.

Stated time point: blood at routine non-recurrence follow-up after resection. Sequenced here: PBMCs, sampled at follow-up. This receptor was identified in a female donor with early-stage non-small cell lung cancer.

The CDR3 DNA sequence: TGCAGTGCCCCGACTAGCGGGGTTCAAGAGACCCAGTACTTC. This gives the protein CSAPTSGVQETQYF. This chain links TRBV20-1 with TRBJ2-5; 11 nucleotides align to TRBD2. The trim removed 6 bases at V and 2 bases at J, leaving 5 bases unmatched. This CDR3 contains 14 residues. In germline, CDR1 is DFQATT, CDR2 SNEGSKA (reference sequence).